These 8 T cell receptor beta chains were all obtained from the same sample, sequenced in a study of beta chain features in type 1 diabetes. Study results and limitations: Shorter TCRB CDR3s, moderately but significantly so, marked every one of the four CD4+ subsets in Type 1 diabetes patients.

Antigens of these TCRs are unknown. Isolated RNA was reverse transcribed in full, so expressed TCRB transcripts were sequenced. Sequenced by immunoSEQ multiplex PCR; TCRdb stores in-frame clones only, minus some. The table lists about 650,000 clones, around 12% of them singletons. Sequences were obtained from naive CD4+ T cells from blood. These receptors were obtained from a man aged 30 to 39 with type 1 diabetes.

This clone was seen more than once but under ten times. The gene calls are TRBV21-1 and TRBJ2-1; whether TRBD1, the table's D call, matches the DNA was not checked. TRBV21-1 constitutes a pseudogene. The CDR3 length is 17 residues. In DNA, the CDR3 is TGTGCCAGCAGCAAGTTCCCGGACAGGGGGCTTGGCAATGAGCAGTTCTTC. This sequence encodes CASSKFPDRGLGNEQFF.

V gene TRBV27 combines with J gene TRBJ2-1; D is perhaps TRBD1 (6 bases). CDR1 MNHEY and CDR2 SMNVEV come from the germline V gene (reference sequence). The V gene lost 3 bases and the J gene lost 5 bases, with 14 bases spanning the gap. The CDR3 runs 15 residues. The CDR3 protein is CASSFTQGYHNEQFF. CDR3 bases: TGTGCCAGCAGTTTTACACAGGGTTATCACAATGAGCAGTTCTTC.

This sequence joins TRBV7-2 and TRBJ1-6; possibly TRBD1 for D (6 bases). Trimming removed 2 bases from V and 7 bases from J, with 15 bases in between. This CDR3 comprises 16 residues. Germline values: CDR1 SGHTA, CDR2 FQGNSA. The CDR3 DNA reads TGTGCCAGCAGCTTACAGGGGCCCCAAAGGAATTCACCCCTCCACTTT. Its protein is CASSLQGPQRNSPLHF.

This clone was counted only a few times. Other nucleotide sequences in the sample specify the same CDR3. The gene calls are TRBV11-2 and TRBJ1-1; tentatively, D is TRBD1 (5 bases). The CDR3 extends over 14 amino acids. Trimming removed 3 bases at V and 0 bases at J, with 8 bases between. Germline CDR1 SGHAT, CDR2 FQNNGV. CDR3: CASSLRGLNTEAFF. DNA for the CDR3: TGTGCCAGCAGCTTGCGGGGCCTGAACACTGAAGCTTTCTTT.

CDR3 coding DNA: TGTGCCAGCATTGGGACCTCAAACACCGGGGAGCTGTTTTTT. This gives the protein CASIGTSNTGELFF. The chain couples TRBV2 to TRBJ2-2, with D perhaps assigned TRBD1 or TRBD2 (5 bases each). Between the trimmed V and J ends, which lost 7 bases and 2 bases, there was a span of 11 bases. This CDR3 spans 14 amino acids. Germline CDR1 SNHLY, CDR2 FYNNEI.

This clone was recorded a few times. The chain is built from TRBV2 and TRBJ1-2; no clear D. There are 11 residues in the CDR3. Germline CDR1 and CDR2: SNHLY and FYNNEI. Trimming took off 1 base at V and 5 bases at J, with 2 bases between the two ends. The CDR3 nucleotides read TGTGCCAGCAGTGAAGAATATGGCTACACCTTC. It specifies CASSEEYGYTF.

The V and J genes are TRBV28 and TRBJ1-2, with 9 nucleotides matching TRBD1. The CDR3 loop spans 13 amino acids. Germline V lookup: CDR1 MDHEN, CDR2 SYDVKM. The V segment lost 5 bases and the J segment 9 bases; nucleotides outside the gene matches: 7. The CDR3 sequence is CASSTGTGLRYTF. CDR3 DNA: TGTGCCAGCAGTACCGGGACAGGGTTGCGCTACACCTTC.

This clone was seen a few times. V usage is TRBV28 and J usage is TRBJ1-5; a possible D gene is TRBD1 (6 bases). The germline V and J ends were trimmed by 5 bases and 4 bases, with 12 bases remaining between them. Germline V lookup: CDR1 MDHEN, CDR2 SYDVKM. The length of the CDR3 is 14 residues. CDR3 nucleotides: TGTGCCAGCAGTACAGGGCTGATGAATCAGCCCCAGCATTTT. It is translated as CASSTGLMNQPQHF.